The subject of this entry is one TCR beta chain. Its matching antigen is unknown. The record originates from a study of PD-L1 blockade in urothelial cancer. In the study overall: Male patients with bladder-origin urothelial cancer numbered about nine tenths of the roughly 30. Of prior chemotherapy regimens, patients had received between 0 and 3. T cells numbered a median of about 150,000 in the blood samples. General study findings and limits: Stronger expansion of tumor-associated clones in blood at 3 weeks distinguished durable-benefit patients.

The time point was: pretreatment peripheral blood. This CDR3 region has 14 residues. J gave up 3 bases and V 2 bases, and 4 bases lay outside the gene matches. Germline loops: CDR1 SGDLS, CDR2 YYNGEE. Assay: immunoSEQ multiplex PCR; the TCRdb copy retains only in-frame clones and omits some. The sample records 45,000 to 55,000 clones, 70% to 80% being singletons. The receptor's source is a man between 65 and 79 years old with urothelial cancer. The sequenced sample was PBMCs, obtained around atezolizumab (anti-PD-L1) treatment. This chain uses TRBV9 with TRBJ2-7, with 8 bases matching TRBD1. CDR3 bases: TGTGCCAGCAGCGTTGCAGGGGGCATCTACGAGCAGTACTTC. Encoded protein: CASSVAGGIYEQYF. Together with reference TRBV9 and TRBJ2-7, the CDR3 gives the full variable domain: DSGVTQTPKHLITATGQRVTLRCSPRSGDLSVYWYQQSLDQGLQFLIQYYNGEERAKGNILERFSAQQFPDLHSELNLSSLELGDSALYFCASSVAGGIYEQYFGPGTRLTVT.